This T cell receptor (beta chain) appears in the sequencing data of a study of CD8 T cells in ankylosing spondylitis. Findings and caveats of the study: Clones tied to disease were said to be significantly enriched in matched ankylosing spondylitis synovial fluid. Both synovial fluid and blood in reactive arthritis had previously been reported to carry some motif variants. Seemingly characteristic of ankylosing spondylitis blood was a TCR beta motif consisting of 7 or 8 highly homologous variants.

This clonotype has only a few counts. Its antigen is undetermined. The germline gives CDR1 SGHRS, CDR2 YFSETQ. CDR3 length: 15 amino acids. The J segment lost 7 bases and the V segment lost 4 bases, leaving 8 bases of the junction unmatched. Library preparation for TCR beta used quantitative 5'-RACE with molecular barcodes. TCRdb fed the 5' RACE reads into MiXCR, producing one record per CDR3 protein. This table holds more than 150,000 distinct CDR3 sequences, around a tenth found once. V and J are TRBV5-1 and TRBJ1-2, with TRBD1 identical over 12 bases. The receptor comes from a male donor with ankylosing spondylitis or in good health (not recorded which). Sequenced input: blood, either unsorted or a sorted T cell fraction (not recorded which). The CDR3 spells CASSPTGTGGTGYTF. CDR3 DNA sequence: TGCGCCAGCAGCCCAACCGGGACAGGGGGCACTGGCTACACCTTC.